This T cell receptor beta chain comes out of a study of blood T cell repertoires in COVID-19. Study-level background: COVID-19 samples collected from the United States, Italy and Spain covered acute and convalescent phases. PBMCs, B-cell-depleted T cells, or T cells were the source of the cDNA or gDNA that made up the material.

As originally analysed: The assay estimated nucleated cells by amplifying reference gene primers. The assay was immunoSEQ multiplex PCR, and TCRdb's table has in-frame clones only and misses some. D and trimming were read from the DNA, whereas the V and J calls and clone size are those reported in that table. The repertoire consists of some 180,000 clones, with roughly 73% occurring once and the leading ten covering roughly 2.8%. The ends lost 7 bases at V and 8 bases at J; junction bases unmatched: 10. The CDR3 is 14 amino acids. CDR1 is LNHDA and CDR2 is SQIVND in the germline V gene (reference sequence).

The clonotype comes from a woman of 80 years or more with active or convalescent COVID-19. The rearrangement joins TRBV19 to TRBJ2-1; 8 nucleotides align to TRBD1. Specimen: peripheral blood. Written as DNA, the CDR3 is TGTGCCAGTACTCCGACAGGGGTTTTTCATGAGCAGTTCTTC. This translates into CASTPTGVFHEQFF.